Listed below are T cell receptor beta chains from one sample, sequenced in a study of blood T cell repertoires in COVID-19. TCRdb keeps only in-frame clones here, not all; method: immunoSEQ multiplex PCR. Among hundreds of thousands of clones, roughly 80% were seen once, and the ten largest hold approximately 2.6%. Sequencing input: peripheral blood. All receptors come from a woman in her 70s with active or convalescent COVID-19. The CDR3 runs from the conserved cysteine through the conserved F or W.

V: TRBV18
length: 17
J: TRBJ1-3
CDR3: CASSPPGGLTPGNTIYF

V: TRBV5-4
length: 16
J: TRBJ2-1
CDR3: CASSSPGGGVYNEQFF

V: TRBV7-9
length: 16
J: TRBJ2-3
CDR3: CAILPVRRGSTDTQYF

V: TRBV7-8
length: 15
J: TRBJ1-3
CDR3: CASSLVPGSGNTIYF

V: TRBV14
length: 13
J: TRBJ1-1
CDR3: CASSRDRDTEAFF

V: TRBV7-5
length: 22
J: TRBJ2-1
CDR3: CVGMFRDRGCGLAALKGNEQFF

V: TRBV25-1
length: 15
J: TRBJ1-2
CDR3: CASSELTAPNYGYTF

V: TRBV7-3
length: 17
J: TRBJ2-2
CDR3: CASSYAPMGSNTGELFF

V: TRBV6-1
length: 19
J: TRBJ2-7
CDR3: CASSESPLGLAGLVFEQYF

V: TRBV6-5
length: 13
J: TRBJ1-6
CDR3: CASSNRERSPLHF

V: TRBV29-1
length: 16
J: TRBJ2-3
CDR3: CSVESALAESTDTQYF

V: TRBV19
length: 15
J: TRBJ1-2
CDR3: CASTGQGANNYGYTF

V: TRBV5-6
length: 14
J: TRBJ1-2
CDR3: CASSWQVKSYGYTF

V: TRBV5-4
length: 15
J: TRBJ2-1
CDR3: CASSPRGLSYNEQFF

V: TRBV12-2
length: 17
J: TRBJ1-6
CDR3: CASRLGRIGTDNSPLHF

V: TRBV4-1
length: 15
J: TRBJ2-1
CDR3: CASSPTGSHKNEQFF

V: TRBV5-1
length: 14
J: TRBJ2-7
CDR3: CASSPQGQDYEQYF

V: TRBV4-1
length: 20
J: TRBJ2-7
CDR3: CASSQEGRGSSGRGIYEQYF

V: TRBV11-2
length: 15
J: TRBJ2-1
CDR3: CASSLFASGSNEQFF

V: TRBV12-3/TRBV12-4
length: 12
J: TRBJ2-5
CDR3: CASSDRGETQYF

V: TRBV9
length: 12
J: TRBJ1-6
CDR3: CASSPPYGTLHF

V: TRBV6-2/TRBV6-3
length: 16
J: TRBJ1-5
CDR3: CASSPTGALSNQPQHF

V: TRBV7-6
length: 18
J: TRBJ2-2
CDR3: CASSSTMGGKANTGELFF

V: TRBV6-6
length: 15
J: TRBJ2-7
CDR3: CASSRGPLISYEQYF

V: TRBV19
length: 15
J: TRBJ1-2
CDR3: CASSISGVANYGYTF

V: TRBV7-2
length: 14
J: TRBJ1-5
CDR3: CASSLRGQGQPQHF

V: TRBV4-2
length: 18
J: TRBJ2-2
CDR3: CASSQDTPGLVYTGELFF

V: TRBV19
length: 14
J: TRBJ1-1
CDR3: CASTQRGTGTEAFF

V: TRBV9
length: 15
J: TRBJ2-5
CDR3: CASSVGGIPQETQYF